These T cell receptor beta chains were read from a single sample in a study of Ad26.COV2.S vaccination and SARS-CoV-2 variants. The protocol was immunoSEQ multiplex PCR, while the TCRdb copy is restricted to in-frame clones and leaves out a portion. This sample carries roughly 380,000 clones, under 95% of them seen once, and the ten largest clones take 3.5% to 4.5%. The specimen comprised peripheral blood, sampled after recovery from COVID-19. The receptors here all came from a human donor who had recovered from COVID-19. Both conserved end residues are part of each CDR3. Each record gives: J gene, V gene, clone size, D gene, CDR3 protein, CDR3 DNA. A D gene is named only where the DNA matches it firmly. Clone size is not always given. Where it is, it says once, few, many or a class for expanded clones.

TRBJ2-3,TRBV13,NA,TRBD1,CASSQSRTGGADF,TGTGCCAGCAGTCAATCCCGGACAGGGGGCGCGGATTTT
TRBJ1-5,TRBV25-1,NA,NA,CASSAWFFWGKGNQPQHF,TGTGCCAGCAGCGCCTGGTTTTTTTGGGGGAAGGGCAATCAGCCCCAGCATTTT
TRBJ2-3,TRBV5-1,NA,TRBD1,CASSLATGGGTDTQYF,TGCGCCAGCAGCTTGGCGACAGGGGGGGGCACAGATACGCAGTATTTT
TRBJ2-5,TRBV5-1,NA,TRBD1,CASRSGQGAVQETQYF,TGCGCCAGCAGGTCGGGGCAGGGGGCCGTCCAAGAGACCCAGTACTTC
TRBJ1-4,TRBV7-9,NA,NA,CASSLEGRNEKLFF,TGTGCCAGCAGCTTAGAGGGGCGCAATGAAAAACTGTTTTTT
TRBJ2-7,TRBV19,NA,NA,CASSITGGAERYEQYF,TGTGCCAGTAGCATCACCGGGGGCGCGGAGAGGTACGAGCAGTACTTC
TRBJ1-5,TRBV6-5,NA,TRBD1,CASSMTGFQPQHF,TGTGCCAGCAGTATGACAGGGTTTCAGCCCCAGCATTTT
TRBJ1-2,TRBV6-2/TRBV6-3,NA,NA,CASSYSSEGYGYTF,TGTGCCAGCAGTTACTCGTCTGAGGGCTATGGCTACACCTTC
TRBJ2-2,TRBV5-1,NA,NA,CASRSTPDRNTGELFF,TGCGCCAGCAGATCGACACCGGACAGGAACACCGGGGAGCTGTTTTTT
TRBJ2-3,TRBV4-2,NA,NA,CASSPRLGNPSTDTQYF,TGTGCCAGCAGCCCCAGGCTGGGGAACCCTAGCACAGATACGCAGTATTTT
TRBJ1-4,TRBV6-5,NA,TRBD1,CASSYLRGANEKLFF,TGTGCCAGCAGTTACCTCAGGGGGGCTAATGAAAAACTGTTTTTT
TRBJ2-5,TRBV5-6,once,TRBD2,CASSLDRGRAQYF,TGTGCCAGCAGCTTGGATCGGGGGAGGGCCCAGTACTTC
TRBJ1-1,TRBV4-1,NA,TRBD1,CASSLEGQGDTEAFF,TGCGCCAGCAGCCTAGAGGGACAGGGGGACACTGAAGCTTTCTTT
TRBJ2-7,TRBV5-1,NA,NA,CASSLRPGVYEQYF,TGCGCCAGCAGCTTGCGCCCGGGGGTCTACGAGCAGTACTTC
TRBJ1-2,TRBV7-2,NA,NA,CASSLSFLQGEYGYTF,TGTGCCAGCAGCTTATCATTCTTACAGGGAGAGTATGGCTACACCTTC
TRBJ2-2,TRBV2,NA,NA,CASSVQFRYTGELFF,TGTGCCAGCAGTGTTCAGTTCCGCTACACCGGGGAGCTGTTTTTT
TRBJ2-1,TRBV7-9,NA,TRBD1,CASSHPQGGLSYNEQFF,TGTGCCAGCAGCCATCCACAGGGGGGTCTATCCTACAATGAGCAGTTCTTC
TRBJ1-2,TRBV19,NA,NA,CASSIRDFYGYTF,TGTGCCAGTAGTATCCGGGATTTCTATGGCTACACCTTC
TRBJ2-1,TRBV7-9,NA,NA,CASSLGDPEQFF,TGTGCCAGCAGCTTAGGGGACCCGGAGCAGTTCTTC
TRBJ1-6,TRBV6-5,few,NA,CASTPRGGQNSPLHF,TGTGCCAGCACCCCGCGGGGGGGTCAAAATTCACCCCTCCACTTT
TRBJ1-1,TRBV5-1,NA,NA,CARSGGSEGGGTEAFF,TGCGCCCGCAGCGGCGGGAGCGAAGGGGGGGGCACTGAAGCTTTCTTT
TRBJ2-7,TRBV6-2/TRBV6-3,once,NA,CASSYSMPGPGRREQYF,TGTGCCAGCAGTTACTCGATGCCGGGACCGGGCCGAAGGGAGCAGTACTTC
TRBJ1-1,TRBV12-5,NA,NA,CASGLGRNTEAFF,TGTGCTAGTGGTTTGGGTAGGAACACTGAAGCTTTCTTT
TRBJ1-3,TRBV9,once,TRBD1,CASSVRPGQGSGNTIYF,TGTGCCAGCAGCGTCCGGCCGGGACAGGGCTCTGGAAACACCATATATTTT
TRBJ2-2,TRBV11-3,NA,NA,CASSLEYRHGELFF,TGTGCCAGCAGCTTAGAGTACAGGCACGGGGAGCTGTTTTTT
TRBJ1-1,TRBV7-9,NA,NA,CASSSPYTEAFF,TGTGCCAGCAGCTCCCCTTACACTGAAGCTTTCTTT
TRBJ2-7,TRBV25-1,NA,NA,CASSERTGAYEQYF,TGTGCCAGCAGTGAGAGGACGGGAGCCTACGAGCAGTACTTC
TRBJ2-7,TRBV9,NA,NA,CASSVGGSSGREQYF,TGTGCCAGCAGCGTAGGGGGGTCTTCGGGGAGAGAGCAGTACTTC
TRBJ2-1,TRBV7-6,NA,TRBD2,CASSPPGGRFSYNEQFF,TGTGCCAGCAGCCCCCCGGGGGGACGCTTCTCCTACAATGAGCAGTTCTTC
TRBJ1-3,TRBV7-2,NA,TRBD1,CASSLNRGSGNTIYF,TGTGCCAGCAGTCTCAACAGGGGGTCTGGAAACACCATATATTTT
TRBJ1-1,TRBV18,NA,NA,CASSPPGPMNTEAFF,TGTGCCAGCTCACCCCCCGGGCCCATGAACACTGAAGCTTTCTTT
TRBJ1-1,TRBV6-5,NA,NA,CASSYASVGRDTEAFF,TGTGCCAGCAGTTACGCATCCGTGGGAAGGGACACTGAAGCTTTCTTT
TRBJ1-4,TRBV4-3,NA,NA,CASSQGGTATNEKLFF,TGCGCCAGCAGCCAAGGAGGTACCGCAACTAATGAAAAACTGTTTTTT
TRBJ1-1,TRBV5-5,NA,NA,CASSFDLDRQNTEAFF,TGTGCCAGCAGCTTCGACCTTGACAGACAGAACACTGAAGCTTTCTTT
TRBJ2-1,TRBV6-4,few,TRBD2,CASSEDSGGSNEQFF,TGTGCCAGCAGTGAGGATAGCGGGGGGTCCAATGAGCAGTTCTTC
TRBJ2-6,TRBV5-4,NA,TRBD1,CASSSRQGAPGANVLTF,TGTGCCAGCAGCTCCAGACAGGGGGCGCCTGGGGCCAACGTCCTGACTTTC
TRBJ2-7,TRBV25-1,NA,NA,CASSISGVSSYEQYF,TGTGCCAGCAGCATTTCAGGGGTAAGCTCCTACGAGCAGTACTTC
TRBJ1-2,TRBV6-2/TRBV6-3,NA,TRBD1,CASSAPGQGAYYGYTF,TGTGCCAGCAGTGCTCCGGGACAGGGGGCGTACTATGGCTACACCTTC
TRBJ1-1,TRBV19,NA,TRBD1,CASSVGQGNTEAFF,TGTGCCAGTAGTGTCGGACAGGGGAACACTGAAGCTTTCTTT
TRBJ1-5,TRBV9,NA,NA,CASSSGNQPQHF,TGTGCCAGCAGTTCTGGGAATCAGCCCCAGCATTTT
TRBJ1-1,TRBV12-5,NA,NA,CASGLVLQKGLNTEAFF,TGTGCTAGTGGTTTGGTACTTCAAAAGGGTTTGAACACTGAAGCTTTCTTT
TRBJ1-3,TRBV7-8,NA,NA,CASSFRQASGNTIYF,TGTGCCAGCAGCTTCAGACAGGCCTCTGGAAACACCATATATTTT
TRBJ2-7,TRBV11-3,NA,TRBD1,CANLRGGTYEQYF,TGTGCCAACCTCAGAGGGGGCACCTACGAGCAGTACTTC
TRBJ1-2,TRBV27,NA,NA,CASSLGSGATGYTF,TGTGCCAGCAGTTTAGGTTCAGGGGCTACTGGCTACACCTTC
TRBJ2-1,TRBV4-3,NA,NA,CASSQGVGGYNEQFF,TGCGCCAGCAGCCAGGGCGTCGGGGGATACAATGAGCAGTTCTTC
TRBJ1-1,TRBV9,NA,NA,CASSVEGQGNTEAFF,TGTGCCAGCAGCGTAGAGGGTCAGGGGAACACTGAAGCTTTCTTT
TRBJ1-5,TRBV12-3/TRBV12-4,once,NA,CASSLVNQPQHF,TGTGCCAGCAGTCTTGTTAATCAGCCCCAGCATTTT
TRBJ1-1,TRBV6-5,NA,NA,CASSFRVETEAFF,TGTGCCAGCAGTTTCAGGGTTGAGACTGAAGCTTTCTTT
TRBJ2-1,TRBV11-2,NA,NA,CASSRGHNEQFF,TGTGCCAGCAGCCGCGGACACAATGAGCAGTTCTTC
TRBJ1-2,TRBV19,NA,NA,CASSIRAGYTF,TGTGCCAGTAGTATTAGGGCCGGCTACACCTTC
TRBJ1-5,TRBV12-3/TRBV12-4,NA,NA,CASSLEGDQPQHF,TGTGCCAGCAGTCTGGAGGGGGATCAGCCCCAGCATTTT
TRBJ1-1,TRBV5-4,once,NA,CASTRWGYTEAFF,TGTGCCAGCACCCGGTGGGGGTACACTGAAGCTTTCTTT
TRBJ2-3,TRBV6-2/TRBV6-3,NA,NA,CASSTTDSTDTQYF,TGTGCCAGCAGTACGACCGACAGCACAGATACGCAGTATTTT
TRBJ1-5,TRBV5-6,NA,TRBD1,CASSLGTGASDNQPQHF,TGTGCCAGCAGCTTAGGGACAGGGGCGTCGGACAATCAGCCCCAGCATTTT
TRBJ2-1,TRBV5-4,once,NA,CASSSVGSGQFF,TGTGCCAGCAGCTCGGTTGGATCGGGGCAGTTCTTC
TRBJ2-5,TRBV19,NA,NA,CASSMVGQETQYF,TGTGCCAGTAGTATGGTGGGGCAAGAGACCCAGTACTTC
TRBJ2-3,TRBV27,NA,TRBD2,CASRKTTAGGRTDTQYF,TGTGCCAGCAGGAAGACTACTGCGGGGGGACGCACAGATACGCAGTATTTT
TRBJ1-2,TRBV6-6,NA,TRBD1,CASSSQGTDYGYTF,TGTGCCAGCAGTTCCCAAGGGACAGACTATGGCTACACCTTC
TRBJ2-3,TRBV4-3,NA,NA,CASSQDPETNTQYF,TGCGCCAGCAGCCAAGATCCCGAGACAAATACGCAGTATTTT